Presented here are 27 T cell receptor beta chains from one specimen sequenced in a study of tissue T cells after allogeneic stem cell transplantation (dated by TCRdb to 2022 to 2024). The protocol used for the library was the immunoSEQ multiplex PCR assay. TCRdb holds this immuneACCESS table with in-frame rearrangements only. Some clones are missing; in checked studies, unresolved V genes explain under half, and the rest has no known cause. In this sample the table shows about 48,000 clones, 73% of which occur a single time. The top ten hold about 0.71% of the sample. Sequenced sample: sorted cells pooled from one or two spleens. Receptor source: a pool of C57BL/6 mice in good health.

A word on this clone: Gene names denote mouse genes. The read terminates 1 residue ahead of where the CDR3 ends, so the germline J gene completes it. The V and J genes are TRBV15 and TRBJ2-7, with 11 nucleotides matching TRBD2. Trimming cost V 6 bases and J 3 bases; bases outside gene matches: 7. The CDR3 contains 15 residues. Looked up from germline, CDR1 is SGHND and CDR2 is FRSKSL. The CDR3 DNA, read in part, is TGTGCCAGCAGCAATCCGGGACTGGGGGTCTATGAACAGTAC. It is translated as CASSNPGLGVYEQY. In full, the CDR3 is CASSNPGLGVYEQYF.

As concerns this clone: Gene names refer to mouse genes. The CDR3 is cut off 1 residue early in the read; its end comes from the germline J gene. The chain has TRBV20 and TRBJ2-1, with 12 bases lining up with TRBD2. Germline V gene sequence: CDR1 GFQATS, CDR2 STVNSAI. The CDR3 contains 14 residues. J gave up 6 bases and V 5 bases, and 5 bases lay outside the gene matches. The CDR3 here is CGARLGGRSAEQFF. The CDR3 bases that were read are TGTGGTGCTCGACTGGGGGGGCGCTCTGCTGAGCAGTTC.

About this clone: Gene names follow the mouse nomenclature. The read terminates 1 residue before the CDR3 end, so the remaining end is supplied by the germline J gene. The V call is TRBV31, the J call TRBJ1-2; D is perhaps TRBD1 (5 bases). The CDR3 is 13 residues long. V was clipped by 0 bases and J by 3 bases, with 8 bases between them. Germline CDR1 and CDR2: GKSSPN and SITVG. The CDR3 sequence: CAWSLDRDSDYTF. The CDR3 DNA, read in part, is TGTGCCTGGAGTCTAGACAGAGACTCCGACTACACC.

Concerning this clone itself: Gene names are mouse gene names. The read ends 1 residue before the CDR3 terminus; that terminus is restored from the germline J gene. The rearrangement links TRBV29 to TRBJ2-5; TRBD1 is a possible D gene (5 bases). This CDR3 is 14 amino acids long. Germline CDR1 and CDR2: MSHET and SYDVDS. Between the trimmed V and J ends, which lost 5 bases and 0 bases, there was a span of 9 bases. Partial CDR3 DNA: TGTGCTAGCAGTGAACAGGATAACCAAGACACCCAGTAC. Translated: CASSEQDNQDTQY. The complete CDR3 reads CASSEQDNQDTQYF.

About this clone itself: Here the gene names and germline are mouse. The read ends 1 residue shy of where the CDR3 ends; the end is completed using the germline J gene. V gene TRBV2 combines with J gene TRBJ2-7; 9 positions match TRBD2. The ends lost 1 base at V and 3 bases at J; junction bases unmatched: 1. This CDR3 spans 14 amino acids. Germline assignment: CDR1 LGHNA and CDR2 YSYQKL. The CDR3 sequence: CASSQAGLGYEQYF. The CDR3 DNA, read in part, is TGTGCCAGCAGCCAAGCGGGACTGGGCTATGAACAGTAC.

About this clone: The genes and germline here are from mouse. The read halts 1 residue ahead of the CDR3 end, with the missing end drawn from the germline J gene. The V call is TRBV1, the J call TRBJ2-5; D is uncertain. The germline gives CDR1 NSQYPW, CDR2 LRSPGD (reference sequence). Trimming removed 0 bases from V and 3 bases from J, with 7 bases in between. This CDR3 contains 14 residues. CDR3 amino acids: CTCSAESRQDTQYF. Incomplete CDR3 DNA: TGCACCTGCAGTGCAGAGTCCAGACAAGACACCCAGTAC.

Remarks on this clone: Any gene name here is a mouse gene name. The read falls 1 residue short of the CDR3 end, and the missing part is taken from the germline J gene. This sample also contains other DNA sequences that code for the same CDR3. J is TRBJ2-4 and V is TRBV13-2, with D uncertain. V lost 3 bases to trimming and J lost 0 bases, with 5 bases between them. The CDR3 has 13 residues. Germline CDR1 NNHNN, CDR2 SYGAGS (reference sequence). The sequenced part of the CDR3 DNA is TGTGCCAGCGGTGGAGGAAGTCAAAACACCTTGTAC. Amino acids: CASGGGSQNTLY. The entire CDR3 reads CASGGGSQNTLYF.

This clone appeared a few times. The gene names given are mouse names. The CDR3 goes on 1 residue after the read ends, and that part is filled in from the germline J gene. The same CDR3 arises from other DNA sequences in this sample as well. The rearrangement joins TRBV13-2 to TRBJ2-7; no definite D call. Germline CDR1 NNHNN, CDR2 SYGAGS (reference sequence). The V gene lost 4 bases and the J gene lost 4 bases, with 3 bases spanning the gap. The length of the CDR3 is 10 residues. The sequenced part of the CDR3 DNA is TGTGCCAGCGGTCCTTATGAACAGTAC. This sequence encodes CASGPYEQY. The whole CDR3 sequence is CASGPYEQYF.

A word on this clone: Genes and germline come from the mouse. The read falls 1 residue short of the CDR3 end, and the missing part is taken from the germline J gene. The gene calls are TRBV15 and TRBJ2-3; the match to TRBD1 covers 8 bases. Germline V gene sequence: CDR1 SGHND, CDR2 FRSKSL. Trimming took 6 bases from V and 1 from J; bases not matched to a gene: 6. This CDR3 is 15 amino acids long. CDR3 sequence reads: CASSSGTGGAETLYF. The sequenced CDR3 bases are TGTGCCAGCAGCTCCGGGACAGGTGGTGCAGAAACGCTGTAT. Full variable domain (remainder filled in from reference TRBV15 and TRBJ2-3): DAGVTQTPRHEVAEKGQTIILKCEPVSGHNDLFWYRQTKIQGLELLSYFRSKSLMEDGGAFKDRFKAEMLNSSFSTLKIQPTEPKDSAVYLCASSSGTGGAETLYFGSGTRLTVL.

This clone has only a few counts. The listed genes are named as in mouse. The read halts 1 residue ahead of the CDR3 end, with the missing end drawn from the germline J gene. The chain has TRBV26 and TRBJ2-7; TRBD1 matches at 7 bases. The germline gives CDR1 KGHPV, CDR2 FQNQEV (reference sequence). The CDR3 has 12 amino acids. Trimming cost V 6 bases and J 5 bases; bases outside gene matches: 4. CDR3 sequence reads: CASSHTGDEQYF. CDR3 DNA (partial): TGTGCCAGCAGCCATACAGGGGATGAACAGTAC.

This clone has only a few counts. The listed genes are named as in mouse. The missing CDR3 end, 1 residue past where the read stops, is filled in from the germline J gene. This chain connects TRBV29 to TRBJ1-1; D gene unclear. This CDR3 has 13 residues. Germline V gene sequence: CDR1 MSHET, CDR2 SYDVDS. V was trimmed by 3 bases and J by 0 bases, leaving 5 bases between them. CDR3 sequence reads: CASSFQSNTEVFF. Partial CDR3 DNA: TGTGCTAGCAGTTTCCAGTCAAACACAGAAGTCTTC.

Of note for this clone: Gene names and germline match the mouse. The CDR3 loop reads CASSFNYAEQFF. The sequenced CDR3 bases are TGTGCAAGCAGCTTCAACTATGCTGAGCAGTTC. The chain combines TRBV16 with TRBJ2-1; D call uncertain. The sequence runs out 1 residue before the end of the CDR3; the remainder is reconstructed from the germline J gene. Trimming shortened V by 3 bases and J by 1 base, and 1 base separated the two germline ends. Germline V lookup: CDR1 SGHSA, CDR2 FRNQAP. This CDR3 contains 12 residues.

A word on this clone: Gene and germline names: mouse. The CDR3 end is not reached by the read, which stops 1 residue before it; the germline J gene fills it in. This chain uses TRBV26 with TRBJ1-6; D call uncertain. TRBJ1-6 is an ORF; its function is uncertain. This CDR3 is built from 15 residues. CDR1 and CDR2 (germline): KGHPV, FQNQEV (reference sequence). V dropped 4 bases and J dropped 0 bases, with 7 bases sitting between them. CDR3 loop: CASSQENSYNSPLYF. CDR3 DNA (partial): TGTGCCAGCAGTCAGGAGAATTCCTATAATTCGCCCCTCTAC.

Points on this clone: Gene names are the mouse ones. The read comes to an end 1 residue before the CDR3 does, leaving the germline J gene to fill in the end. The chain combines TRBV1 with TRBJ1-4; TRBD1 aligns across 10 bases. CDR3 length: 14 amino acids. Germline lookup yields CDR1 NSQYPW and CDR2 LRSPGD (reference sequence). With V trimmed by 6 bases and J by 6 bases, 4 bases remained unmatched. The sequenced CDR3 bases are TGCACCTGCAGCGACAGGGGGCGGGACGAAAGATTATTT. This sequence encodes CTCSDRGRDERLF. The entire CDR3 is CTCSDRGRDERLFF. The full variable domain, its missing parts supplied by reference TRBV1 and TRBJ1-4, is VTLLEQNPRWRLVPRGQAVNLRCILKNSQYPWMSWYQQDLQKQLQWLFTLRSPGDKEVKSLPGADYLATRVTDTELRLQVANMSQGRTLYCTCSDRGRDERLFFGHGTKLSVL.

As concerns this clone: The gene names given are mouse names. Coverage ceases 1 residue before the CDR3 finishes, and the germline J gene fills in the end. The rearrangement joins TRBV31 to TRBJ1-1, with no clear D. The germline V and J ends were trimmed by 0 bases and 5 bases, with 10 bases remaining between them. This CDR3 has 13 residues. The germline V gene encodes CDR1 GKSSPN and CDR2 SITVG. CDR3: CAWSLRGRTEVFF. The covered CDR3 bases are TGTGCCTGGAGTCTACGGGGAAGGACAGAAGTCTTC.

This clone was recorded a few times. Each gene name is a mouse one. The read gets to within 1 residue of the CDR3 end, and the germline J gene fills in the rest. The rearrangement links TRBV16 to TRBJ2-7; TRBD2 agrees at 12 bases. The CDR3 totals 14 residues. Germline V gene lookup returns CDR1 SGHSA and CDR2 FRNQAP. V lost 3 bases and J lost 6; bases outside the gene matches: 3. This CDR3 reads CASSFGDWGVEQYF. The CDR3 DNA, read in part, is TGTGCAAGCAGCTTCGGGGACTGGGGGGTTGAACAGTAC.

In the case of this clone: Each gene name is a mouse one. The read ends 1 residue shy of where the CDR3 ends; the end is completed using the germline J gene. The V and J genes are TRBV26 and TRBJ1-1; D may be TRBD1 (6 bases). The CDR3 has 13 amino acids. Germline loops: CDR1 KGHPV, CDR2 FQNQEV (reference sequence). V was shortened by 4 bases and J by 1 base, with 7 bases between the two germline ends. This chain's CDR3 is CASSQGVNTEVFF. The part of the CDR3 DNA that was read is TGTGCCAGCAGTCAGGGGGTGAACACAGAAGTCTTC.

A remark on this clone: The genes and germline here are from mouse. CDR3 sequence reads: CASSLGQGASNSDYTF. CDR3 DNA (partial): TGTGCCAGCAGCTTGGGACAGGGGGCTTCAAACTCCGACTACACC. The rearrangement joins TRBV3 to TRBJ1-2; 12 bases agree with TRBD1. Coverage ceases 1 residue before the CDR3 finishes, and the germline J gene fills in the end. This CDR3 region has 16 residues. Trimming took 3 bases from V and 0 from J; bases not matched to a gene: 2. CDR1 and CDR2 (germline): SNHLY, FYNGKV (reference sequence).

Notes on this clone: The gene symbols are mouse symbols. The CDR3 is cut off 1 residue early in the read; its end comes from the germline J gene. The chain has TRBV16 and TRBJ1-1; no definite D call. V was trimmed by 1 base and J by 3 bases, leaving 6 bases between them. This CDR3 has 13 residues. Germline V CDR1 and CDR2: SGHSA, FRNQAP. The DNA read from the CDR3 is TGTGCAAGCAGCTTAGGGTGGGACACAGAAGTCTTC. It codes for CASSLGWDTEVF. The whole CDR3 sequence reads CASSLGWDTEVFF.

This clone was observed a handful of times. Each gene name is a mouse one. The read comes to an end 1 residue before the CDR3 does, leaving the germline J gene to fill in the end. This chain links TRBV16 with TRBJ2-7; D gene uncertain. CDR1 and CDR2 from the germline V gene are SGHSA and FRNQAP. CDR3 size: 12 residues. V was trimmed by 1 base and J by 3 bases, leaving 4 bases between them. Partial CDR3 DNA: TGTGCAAGCAGCTTAGGCTACTATGAACAGTAC. It translates to CASSLGYYEQY. In full, the CDR3 reads CASSLGYYEQYF. The whole variable domain, filled in from reference TRBV16 and TRBJ2-7, reads NAGVIQTPRHKVTGKGQEATLWCEPISGHSAVFWYRQTIVQGLEFLTYFRNQAPIDDSGMPKERFSAQMPNQSHSTLKIQSTQPQDSAVYLCASSLGYYEQYFGPGTRLTVL.

On this clone: Gene names and germline match the mouse. The sequenced fragment ends 1 residue before the CDR3 boundary, so the rest is inferred from the germline J gene. The chain couples TRBV19 to TRBJ2-5, with TRBD1 matching over 7 bases. V dropped 3 bases and J dropped 2; count of bases not matched to a gene: 0. There are 13 residues in the CDR3. Looked up from germline, CDR1 is FNHDT and CDR2 is SITEND (reference sequence). This CDR3 reads CASSRQGQDTQYF. The covered CDR3 bases are TGTGCCAGCAGTAGACAGGGCCAAGACACCCAGTAC. The whole variable domain, remainder taken from reference TRBV19 and TRBJ2-5, is GGIITQTPKFLIGQEGQKLTLKCQQNFNHDTMYWYRQDSGKGLRLIYYSITENDLQKGDLSEGYDASREKKSSFSLTVTSAQKNEMAVFLCASSRQGQDTQYFGPGTRLLVL.

On this clone itself: Genes here carry mouse names. Coverage ceases 1 residue before the CDR3 finishes, and the germline J gene fills in the end. The V call is TRBV24, the J call TRBJ2-2; 9 positions match TRBD1. The CDR3 extends over 14 amino acids. With V trimmed by 4 bases and J by 5 bases, 2 bases remained unmatched. CDR1 and CDR2 from the germline V gene are KGHTA and FRNEEI. The CDR3 DNA, read in part, is TGTGCCAGCAGTCGGACAGGGGAGACCGGGCAGCTCTAC. Protein sequence: CASSRTGETGQLY. The full-length CDR3 reads as CASSRTGETGQLYF.

To note about this clone: Germline and genes here are mouse. The CDR3 end lies 1 residue beyond the end of the read and is filled in from the germline J gene. The rearrangement links TRBV3 to TRBJ2-5; tentative D call: TRBD1 (5 bases). The CDR3 runs to 13 residues. The V end was cut by 3 bases, the J end by 4 bases, with 8 bases between. The germline gives CDR1 SNHLY, CDR2 FYNGKV (reference sequence). This CDR3 reads CASSLRREDTQYF. CDR3 bases read: TGTGCCAGCAGCTTGCGCAGGGAAGACACCCAGTAC.

In the case of this clone: Mouse gene names and germline throughout. The CDR3 extends 1 residue past the end of the read, so its final part is completed from the germline J gene. V is TRBV31 and J is TRBJ2-3; tentatively, D is TRBD2 (5 bases). The CDR3 covers 13 residues. V was clipped by 7 bases and J by 1 base, with 12 bases between them. CDR1 and CDR2 (germline): GKSSPN, SITVG. CDR3 DNA, as far as it was read: TGTGCCTCTTCCGGCTGGGGTGCAGAAACGCTGTAT. It specifies CASSGWGAETLY. The full CDR3 reads CASSGWGAETLYF.

A single count supports this clone. Mouse gene names apply. The read is 1 residue too short to cover the CDR3 end, so that end is filled in from the germline J gene. V gene TRBV29 combines with J gene TRBJ1-1, with no clear D. Germline CDR1 is MSHET and CDR2 is SYDVDS. This CDR3 has 12 amino acids. Between the trimmed V and J ends, which lost 0 bases and 5 bases, there was a span of 4 bases. CDR3 amino acids: CASSLSKTEVFF. The DNA read from the CDR3 is TGTGCTAGCAGTTTATCGAAGACAGAAGTCTTC. The whole variable domain, filled in from reference TRBV29 and TRBJ1-1, reads DMKVTQMPRYLIKRMGENVLLECGQDMSHETMYWYRQDPGLGLQLIYISYDVDSNSEGDIPKGYRVSRKKREHFSLILDSAKTNQTSVYFCASSLSKTEVFFGKGTRLTVV.

A note on this clone: Gene names follow the mouse nomenclature. The read ends 1 residue shy of where the CDR3 ends; the end is completed using the germline J gene. The genes are TRBV4 and TRBJ1-1; 7 nucleotides agree with TRBD1. The germline CDR1 and CDR2 sequences are LGHDT and YNNKQL (reference sequence). The CDR3 runs 12 residues. V lost 5 bases and J lost 8; bases outside the gene matches: 5. CDR3 protein: CASSLQGWEVFF. The sequenced part of the CDR3 DNA is TGTGCCAGCAGCCTACAGGGGTGGGAAGTCTTC.

As concerns this clone: The listed genes are named as in mouse. The read is 1 residue too short to cover the CDR3 end, so that end is filled in from the germline J gene. V gene TRBV3 combines with J gene TRBJ2-1; 8 bases line up with TRBD2. CDR3 length: 14 amino acids. The germline CDR1 and CDR2 sequences are SNHLY and FYNGKV (reference sequence). J gave up 8 bases and V 3 bases, and 6 bases lay outside the gene matches. The DNA read from the CDR3 is TGTGCCAGCAGCTTCTCTGGGGGGAGAACTGAGCAGTTC. Its translation: CASSFSGGRTEQF. The whole CDR3 protein reads CASSFSGGRTEQFF.